This TCR beta chain was recorded in a study of cytomegalovirus exposure and HLA in healthy donors. Use of 60 Vbeta and 13 Jbeta primers characterized the PCR. Sequenced by immunoSEQ multiplex PCR; TCRdb stores in-frame clones only, minus some. The sample has about 180,000 clones, 65% to 85% seen once. This clone was recorded a few times. The CDR3 contains 19 residues. The ends lost 8 bases at V and 3 bases at J; junction bases unmatched: 21. Germline V gives CDR1 LNHNV, CDR2 YYDKDF (reference sequence). The sequenced sample consisted of PBMCs. V usage is TRBV15 and J usage is TRBJ1-1; 10 bases match TRBD1. This TCR came from a girl between 5 and 17 years old in good health and CMV-seropositive. The CDR3 bases are TGTGCCACCCTCAACACCGGGACAGGGGAACTCGGCATGTACACTGAAGCTTTCTTT. This encodes CATLNTGTGELGMYTEAFF.